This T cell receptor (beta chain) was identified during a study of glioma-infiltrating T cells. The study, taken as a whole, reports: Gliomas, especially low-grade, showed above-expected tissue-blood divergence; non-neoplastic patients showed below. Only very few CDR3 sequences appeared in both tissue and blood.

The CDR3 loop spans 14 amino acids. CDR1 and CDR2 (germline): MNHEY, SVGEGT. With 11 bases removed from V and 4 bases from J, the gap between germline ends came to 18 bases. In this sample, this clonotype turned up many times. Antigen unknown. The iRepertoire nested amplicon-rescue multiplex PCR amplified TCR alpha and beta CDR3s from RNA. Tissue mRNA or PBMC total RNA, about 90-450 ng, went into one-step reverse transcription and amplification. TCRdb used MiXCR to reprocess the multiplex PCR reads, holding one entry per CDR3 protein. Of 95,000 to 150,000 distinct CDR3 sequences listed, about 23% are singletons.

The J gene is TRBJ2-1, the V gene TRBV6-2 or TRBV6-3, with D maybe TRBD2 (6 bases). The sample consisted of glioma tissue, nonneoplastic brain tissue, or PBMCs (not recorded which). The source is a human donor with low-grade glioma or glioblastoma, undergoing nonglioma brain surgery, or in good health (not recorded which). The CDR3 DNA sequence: TGTGCCGCGGCCTTGGGGGGACCGTACAATGAGCAGTTCTTC. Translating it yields CAAALGGPYNEQFF.